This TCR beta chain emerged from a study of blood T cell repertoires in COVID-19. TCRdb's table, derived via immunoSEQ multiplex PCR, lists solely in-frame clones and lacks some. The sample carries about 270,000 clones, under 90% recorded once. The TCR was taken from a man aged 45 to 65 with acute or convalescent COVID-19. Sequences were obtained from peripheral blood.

The CDR3 bases are TGTGCCAGCAGTGAGGGGACAGGGAGGAACACTGAAGCTTTCTTT. As protein: CASSEGTGRNTEAFF. The chain combines TRBV6-1 with TRBJ1-1, with 9 bases fitting TRBD1. Germline V lookup: CDR1 MNHNS, CDR2 SASEGT. The CDR3 extends over 15 amino acids. V lost 3 bases and J lost 1; bases outside the gene matches: 3.